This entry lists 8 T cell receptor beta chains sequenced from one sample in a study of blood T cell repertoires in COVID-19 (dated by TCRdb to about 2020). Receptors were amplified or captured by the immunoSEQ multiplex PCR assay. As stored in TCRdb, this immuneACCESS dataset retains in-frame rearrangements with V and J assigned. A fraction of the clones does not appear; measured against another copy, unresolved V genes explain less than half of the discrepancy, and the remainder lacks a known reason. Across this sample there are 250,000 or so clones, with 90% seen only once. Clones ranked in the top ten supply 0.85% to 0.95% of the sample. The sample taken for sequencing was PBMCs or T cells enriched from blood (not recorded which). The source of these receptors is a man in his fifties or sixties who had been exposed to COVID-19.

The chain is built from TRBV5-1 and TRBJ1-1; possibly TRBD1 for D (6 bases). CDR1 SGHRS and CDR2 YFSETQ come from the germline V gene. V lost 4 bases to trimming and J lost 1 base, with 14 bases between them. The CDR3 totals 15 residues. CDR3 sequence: CASSPSPRGNTEAFF. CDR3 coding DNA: TGCGCCAGCAGCCCTAGCCCCAGGGGGAACACTGAAGCTTTCTTT.

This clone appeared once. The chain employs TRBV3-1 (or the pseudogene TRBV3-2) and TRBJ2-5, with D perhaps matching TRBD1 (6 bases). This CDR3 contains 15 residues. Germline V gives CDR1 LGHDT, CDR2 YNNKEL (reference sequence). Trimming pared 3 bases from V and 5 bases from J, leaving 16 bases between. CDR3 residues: CASSHASGAMETQYF. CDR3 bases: TGTGCCAGCAGCCATGCGTCAGGGGCTATGGAGACCCAGTACTTC.

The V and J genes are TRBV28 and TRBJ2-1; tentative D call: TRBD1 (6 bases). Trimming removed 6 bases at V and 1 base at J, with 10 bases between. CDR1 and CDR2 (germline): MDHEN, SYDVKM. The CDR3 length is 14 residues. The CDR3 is CASSQGGSYNEQFF. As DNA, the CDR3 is TGTGCCAGCAGCCAAGGGGGATCCTACAATGAGCAGTTCTTC.

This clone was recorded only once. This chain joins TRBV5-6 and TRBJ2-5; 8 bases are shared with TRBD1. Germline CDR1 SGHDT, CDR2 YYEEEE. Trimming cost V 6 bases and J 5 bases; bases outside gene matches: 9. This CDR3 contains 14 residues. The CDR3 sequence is CASTRTGFYETQYF. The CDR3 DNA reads TGTGCCAGCACCCGGACAGGGTTTTATGAGACCCAGTACTTC.

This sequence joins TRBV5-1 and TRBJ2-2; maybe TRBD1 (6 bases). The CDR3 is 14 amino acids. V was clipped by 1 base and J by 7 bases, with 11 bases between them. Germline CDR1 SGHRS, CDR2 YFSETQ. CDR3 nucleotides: TGCGCCAGCAGCTTGTCACAGGGTATCGGGGAGCTGTTTTTT. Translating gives CASSLSQGIGELFF.

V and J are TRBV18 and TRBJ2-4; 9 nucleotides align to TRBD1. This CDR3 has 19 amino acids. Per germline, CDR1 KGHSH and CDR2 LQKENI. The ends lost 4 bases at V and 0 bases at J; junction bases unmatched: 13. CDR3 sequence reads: CASSRSVATGGLAKNIQYF. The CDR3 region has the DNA TGTGCCAGCTCACGATCCGTCGCAACAGGGGGCTTAGCCAAAAACATTCAGTACTTC.

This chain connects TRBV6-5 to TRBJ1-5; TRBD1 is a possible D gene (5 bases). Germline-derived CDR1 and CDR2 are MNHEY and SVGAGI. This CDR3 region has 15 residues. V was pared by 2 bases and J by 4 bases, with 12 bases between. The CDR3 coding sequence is TGTGCCAGCAGTTACGGAGGGGCTGCTAATCAGCCCCAGCATTTT. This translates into CASSYGGAANQPQHF.

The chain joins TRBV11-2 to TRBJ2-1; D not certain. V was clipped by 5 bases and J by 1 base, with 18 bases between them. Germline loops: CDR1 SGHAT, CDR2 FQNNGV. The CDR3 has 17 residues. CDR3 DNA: TGTGCCAGCAGCCTAAGCGTGGAGAGGCCATCCTACAATGAGCAGTTCTTC. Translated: CASSLSVERPSYNEQFF. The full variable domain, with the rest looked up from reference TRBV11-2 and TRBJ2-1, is EAGVAQSPRYKIIEKRQSVAFWCNPISGHATLYWYQQILGQGPKLLIQFQNNGVVDDSQLPKDRFSAERLKGVDSTLKIQPAKLEDSAVYLCASSLSVERPSYNEQFFGPGTRLTVL.